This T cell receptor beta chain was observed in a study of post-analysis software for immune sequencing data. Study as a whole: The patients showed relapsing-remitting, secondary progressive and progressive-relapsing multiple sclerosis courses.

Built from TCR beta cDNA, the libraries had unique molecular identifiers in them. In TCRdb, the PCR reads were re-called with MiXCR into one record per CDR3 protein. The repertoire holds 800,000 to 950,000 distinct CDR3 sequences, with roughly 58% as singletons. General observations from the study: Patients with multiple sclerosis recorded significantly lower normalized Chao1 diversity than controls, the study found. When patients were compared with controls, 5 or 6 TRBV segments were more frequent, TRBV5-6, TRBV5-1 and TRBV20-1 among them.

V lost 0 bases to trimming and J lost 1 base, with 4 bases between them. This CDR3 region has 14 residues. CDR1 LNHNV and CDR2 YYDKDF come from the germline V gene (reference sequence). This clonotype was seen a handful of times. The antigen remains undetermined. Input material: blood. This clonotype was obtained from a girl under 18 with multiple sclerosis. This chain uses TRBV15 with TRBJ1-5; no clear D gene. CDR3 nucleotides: TGTGCCACCAGCAGAGAGGTCAGCAATCAGCCCCAGCATTTT. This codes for CATSREVSNQPQHF.